This T cell receptor (beta chain) was captured by sequencing in a study of PD-1 blockade in mismatch repair-deficient tumors. Generated by immunoSEQ multiplex PCR, the TCRdb table keeps only in-frame clones and is missing some. Here the sample spans 40,000 to 60,000 clones, around 77% being singletons. Per the germline V gene, CDR1 is MNHEY and CDR2 is SVGAGI. This CDR3 contains 15 residues. After removal of 0 bases from V and 6 bases from J, the junction contained 4 bases not matched to a gene. All patients were mismatch repair deficient, assessed by either PCR or immunohistochemistry. The chain is built from TRBV6-5 and TRBJ1-5; 8 bases agree with TRBD1. Sample: PBMCs, taken before pembrolizumab treatment. This clonotype was obtained from an adult with mismatch repair-deficient cancer. The DNA of the CDR3 is TGTGCCAGCAGTTACTCGGACAGGGTTGGTCAGCCCCAGCATTTT. It translates to CASSYSDRVGQPQHF.